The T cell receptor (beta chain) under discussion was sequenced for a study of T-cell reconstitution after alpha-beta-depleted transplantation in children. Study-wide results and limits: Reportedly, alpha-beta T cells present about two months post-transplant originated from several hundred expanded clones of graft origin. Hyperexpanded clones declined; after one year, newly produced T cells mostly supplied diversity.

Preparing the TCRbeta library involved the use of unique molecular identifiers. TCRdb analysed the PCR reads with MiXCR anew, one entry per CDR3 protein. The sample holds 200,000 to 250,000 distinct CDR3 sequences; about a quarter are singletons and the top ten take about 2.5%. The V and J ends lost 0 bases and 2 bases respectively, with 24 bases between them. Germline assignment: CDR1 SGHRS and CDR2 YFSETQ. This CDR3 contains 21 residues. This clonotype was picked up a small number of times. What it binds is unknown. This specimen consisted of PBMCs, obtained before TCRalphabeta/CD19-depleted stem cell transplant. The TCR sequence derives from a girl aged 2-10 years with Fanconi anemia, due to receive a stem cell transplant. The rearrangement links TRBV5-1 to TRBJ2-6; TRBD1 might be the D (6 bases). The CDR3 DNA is TGCGCCAGCAGCTTGGCCGGGTCCGGGTGGGACAACCTGGCTGGGGCCAACGTCCTGACTTTC. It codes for CASSLAGSGWDNLAGANVLTF.